This is a list of T cell receptor beta chains from one sample in a study of STAT5B mutations in CD4+ large granular lymphocyte leukemia. The table came from immunoSEQ multiplex PCR; TCRdb's copy has only in-frame clones and leaves some out. The profile shows 30,000 to 40,000 clones, less than 85% of them singletons. Input material: CD4+ T cells from blood buffy coats. The receptor set was obtained from a human donor in good health. CDR3s leave out the opening cysteine and the closing phenylalanine or tryptophan. Rows may omit the clone size; those that give it use once, few, many or a size class.

-	TRBV27	ASSKLQVRGGAYNEQF
-	TRBV27	ASSFQAGIQF
-	TRBV5-1	ASSWGAPREKLF
-	TRBV11-2	ASSLLGNDGYT
-	TRBV2	ASSAQLEILNEQF
-	TRBV6-1	ASSPSGGGLETQY
medium-sized	TRBV7-9	ASTPRGGNYGYT
-	TRBV4-2	ASSQEGAGGDYEQY
-	TRBV19	ASSRGQKNTEAF
-	TRBV12-2	ASRGRTGSYNEQF
few	TRBV10-1	ASSEGSSGRPYTQY
-	TRBV5-4	ASRYLGGETYEQY
-	TRBV2	ASSEARAPAGELF
-	TRBV19	ASKPGQGFYGYT
-	TRBV20-1	SAGRERAQY
-	TRBV7-9	ASNRGGGPPRGYT
-	TRBV6-6	ASSPGQGSDTQY
medium-sized	TRBV4-1	ASSPTMHRGNQPQH
-	TRBV19	ASSMAGTATYNEQF
-	TRBV7-9	ASSLAGVPSSGANVLT
-	TRBV2	ASIRTSGAVNEQF
once	TRBV5-1	ASSLVGTARPIAKNIQY
-	TRBV19	ASRRTGVNEQY
-	TRBV6-6	ASSGGSVRGEQF
-	TRBV5-1	ASSDGARGRTDTQY
-	TRBV21-1	ASSNGTSGPNTGELF
-	TRBV7-9	ASNTGGSYEQY
-	TRBV19	ASSITGGMNSPLH
-	TRBV18	ASSPGGQGLYGYT
-	TRBV5-4	ASSLWETQY
-	TRBV29-1	SVEDRRLAVGTDTQY
-	TRBV5-1	ASSPAPNTEAF
-	TRBV10-1	ASSERGGETQY
-	TRBV7-2	ASSLAGQGLSNYEQY
-	TRBV5-1	ASSPGESFGVGDGYT
-	TRBV11-2	ASSIGFRGTGELF